The 13 T cell receptor beta chains in this list originate from one sample, sequenced in a study of response to subunit inactivated influenza vaccine. TCRdb passed the RT-PCR reads through MiXCR, listing each CDR3 protein once. The sample gives roughly 710,000 distinct CDR3 sequences, less than 15% of which show up once; 7.5% to 8% is in the top ten. The material was PBMCs from blood, obtained less than 15 days before vaccination. These receptors all come from a man aged 50 to 59 who received an inactivated influenza vaccine.

The rearrangement uses TRBV4-1 and TRBJ2-1, with TRBD1 matching over 10 bases. This CDR3 has 17 residues. J lost 7 bases, V lost 3 bases, and 12 bases had no gene match. The germline V gene has CDR1 MGHRA and CDR2 YSYEKL. The CDR3 sequence: CASSHPARQGASNEQFF. The CDR3 DNA sequence: TGCGCCAGCAGCCATCCCGCCCGACAGGGGGCGAGTAATGAGCAGTTCTTC.

The chain recombines TRBV2 with TRBJ2-2, with D tentatively TRBD1 (5 bases). Germline CDR1 and CDR2: SNHLY and FYNNEI. The CDR3 consists of 14 residues. V was clipped by 6 bases and J by 6 bases, with 14 bases between them. The CDR3 DNA reads as TGTGCCAGCAGGCTATTGGGGCTGGCCGGGGAGCTGTTTTTT. It codes for CASRLLGLAGELFF.

This clonotype was seen more than once but under ten times. This chain links TRBV7-2 with TRBJ1-3; no firm D call. CDR1 and CDR2 from the germline V gene are SGHTA and FQGNSA. Trimming removed 4 bases from V and 9 bases from J, with 13 bases in between. The CDR3 runs to 13 residues. CDR3 nucleotides: TGTGCCAGCAGCTCAGCACGGGGAGGCACCATATATTTT. Residues: CASSSARGGTIYF.

V and J are TRBV5-1 and TRBJ2-2, with D possibly being TRBD1 or TRBD2 (5 bases each). The V gene's germline CDR1 is SGHRS and CDR2 YFSETQ. The CDR3 covers 14 residues. V lost 2 bases and J lost 6, with 11 bases in between. CDR3 DNA: TGCGCCAGCAGCTTACTAGGGGCCGCCGGGGAGCTGTTTTTT. This translates into CASSLLGAAGELFF.

This chain joins TRBV7-2 and TRBJ1-2; TRBD1 is a possible D gene (6 bases). In germline, CDR1 is SGHTA, CDR2 FQGNSA. The CDR3 extends over 15 amino acids. The V gene lost 5 bases and the J gene lost 7 bases, with 20 bases spanning the gap. The CDR3 loop is CASSPRQATAGGYTF. CDR3 in DNA: TGTGCCAGCAGCCCGCGACAGGCGACGGCGGGTGGCTACACCTTC.

The V gene is TRBV7-2, the J gene TRBJ1-6; D is unclear. Trimming removed 1 base at V and 8 bases at J, with 9 bases between. The CDR3 has 14 residues. CDR1 SGHTA and CDR2 FQGNSA come from the germline V gene. The CDR3 protein is CASSLGTVDSPLHF. The CDR3 DNA is TGTGCCAGCAGCTTAGGGACGGTGGATTCACCCCTCCACTTT.

The table lists this clonotype with a few counts. V usage is TRBV12-3 or TRBV12-4 and J usage is TRBJ2-7; D gene ambiguous. The ends were cut back, 1 base at V and 6 bases at J, with 13 bases in the middle. This CDR3 has 14 residues. The CDR3 region is CASSLDRVLGEQYF. In nucleotides, the CDR3 is TGTGCCAGCAGTTTAGATAGGGTTTTGGGCGAGCAGTACTTC.

The chain carries TRBV5-6 and TRBJ2-1, with D uncertain. Germline values: CDR1 SGHDT, CDR2 YYEEEE. The CDR3 has 12 amino acids. Trimming took 2 bases from V and 8 from J, leaving 8 bases between them. CDR3 loop: CASSFVGYEQFF. The CDR3 nucleotides are TGTGCCAGCAGCTTCGTAGGCTATGAGCAGTTCTTC. The complete variable domain, with remaining parts taken from reference TRBV5-6 and TRBJ2-1, reads DAGVTQSPTHLIKTRGQQVTLRCSPKSGHDTVSWYQQALGQGPQFIFQYYEEEERQRGNFPDRFSGHQFPNYSSELNVNALLLGDSALYLCASSFVGYEQFFGPGTRLTVL.

This clonotype was observed a handful of times. The rearrangement joins TRBV2 to TRBJ2-7; 7 nucleotides align to TRBD1. V was pared by 6 bases and J by 2 bases, with 7 bases of the junction left unmatched. Germline CDR1 reads SNHLY; CDR2 reads FYNNEI. CDR3 size: 14 residues. The CDR3 DNA follows: TGTGCCAGCAGAGGACAGGTCTCGACCTACGAGCAGTACTTC. This encodes CASRGQVSTYEQYF.

The rearrangement joins TRBV6-2 or TRBV6-3 to TRBJ2-1; D ambiguous. Germline V gene data show CDR1 as MNHEY and CDR2 as SVGEGT. This CDR3 region has 14 residues. V dropped 7 bases and J dropped 4 bases, with 14 bases sitting between them. The CDR3 here is CASTFSRLYNEQFF. The CDR3 DNA sequence: TGTGCCAGCACCTTTTCGAGGTTGTACAATGAGCAGTTCTTC.

This clonotype has only a few counts. The chain joins TRBV20-1 to TRBJ2-7, with 11 bases that match TRBD2. This CDR3 comprises 13 residues. Germline-derived CDR1 and CDR2 are DFQATT and SNEGSKA (reference sequence). V trimming: 3 bases; J trimming: 5 bases; junction bases outside the gene matches: 3. In nucleotides, the CDR3 is TGCAGTGCTAGTACTAGCGGGAGAGACGAGCAGTACTTC. Residues: CSASTSGRDEQYF.

This clonotype was picked up a small number of times. This chain joins TRBV6-2 or TRBV6-3 and TRBJ2-1; tentative D call: TRBD2 (5 bases). Deletions cut 6 bases from V and 6 bases from J, with 15 bases between. This CDR3 has 14 residues. Germline-derived CDR1 and CDR2 are MNHEY and SVGEGT. The CDR3 DNA sequence: TGTGCCAGCAGGAAAACTAGTGGCCTCAATGAGCAGTTCTTC. This encodes CASRKTSGLNEQFF.

In this sample, this clonotype turned up a few times. V usage is TRBV18 and J usage is TRBJ2-1, with TRBD2 identical over 8 bases. Germline CDR1 reads KGHSH; CDR2 reads LQKENI. Unmatched junction bases numbered 5, after V lost 3 bases and J lost 4 bases. The CDR3 totals 15 residues. The CDR3 protein is CASSPSSGGYNEQFF. In DNA form, the CDR3 reads TGTGCCAGCTCACCGTCCAGCGGGGGATACAATGAGCAGTTCTTC.